This T cell receptor beta chain comes out of a study of blood T cell repertoires in COVID-19 (dated by TCRdb to 2018 to 2021). Regarding the study in general: Collaborator samples came from the United States, Italy and Spain and covered acute and convalescent phases of COVID-19. The prospective study material was composed of cDNA or gDNA derived from T cells, B-cell-depleted T cells, or PBMCs. The dataset comprised deeply sampled blood TCRbeta repertoires from subjects exposed to, actively infected with, or recovered from COVID-19. The repertoires were released in a freely available public database intended as a resource for research on the immune response to SARS-CoV-2. Samples came from the ongoing ImmuneRACE study (first 160 participants) plus 1,254 subjects from 6 global collaborators. Nearly every sample came with metadata listing a de-identified subject ID, COVID-19 status, age in years and sex. HLA class I and class II types, where available, came from metadata supplied by the sample provider rather than from assay-based typing. The full study reports these points: The quantity of clinical and demographic metadata differed by source and by participant and was supplied without curation.

The CDR1 and CDR2 encoded by the germline V gene are LGHNT and FRNRAP. Compared with germline, V lacks 3 bases and J lacks 9 bases; bases without a gene match: 4. The CDR3, cysteine through phenylalanine, is 12 amino acids long. Only CDR3 DNA remains: 36 bases, in frame from the first base. Collaborating institutions collected whole blood in K2EDTA tubes following their own protocols. Collaborator samples were shipped for TCRbeta analysis as frozen whole blood, isolated PBMCs, or DNA extracted from either sample type. TCRbeta CDR3 regions were amplified from genomic DNA using the immunoSEQ Assay, a bias-controlled multiplex PCR. The original pipeline was this. Within the assay, amplification of reference gene primers was used to estimate how many nucleated cells each sample contained. To quantify the absolute abundance of each unique TCRbeta CDR3 rearrangement, sequence reads were collapsed and filtered. For each sample, productive Simpson clonality was calculated as the square root of Simpson's diversity index over productive rearrangements. The source is immuneACCESS, and TCRdb retained only in-frame sequences with V and J called. Part of the clones is not carried over; for the studies checked, unresolved V genes explain less than half of this, and the remainder is unexplained. V and J calls and clone size are as listed in that table; D and trimming were resolved from the DNA. This sample lists about 180,000 clones; 80% to 90% were detected once. The ten top clones hold around 9.9% of the sample.

Note on this clone: Its antigen remains unidentified. Base qualities are not at hand, and no much larger clone is one base apart.

This receptor was taken from a human donor with active or convalescent COVID-19. The donor label of this sample is uncertain. Sequencing was performed on peripheral blood. The chain is made from TRBV12-5 and TRBJ2-7, and TRBD1 matches 8 of the central bases. The CDR3 protein is CASGFGQGGQYF. The nucleotides are TGTGCTAGTGGTTTCGGACAGGGAGGGCAGTACTTC.